The 18 T cell receptor beta chains listed next were all sequenced from one sample in a study of cytomegalovirus exposure and HLA in healthy donors. PCR primers comprised 60 Vbeta and 13 Jbeta primers. The method was immunoSEQ multiplex PCR; TCRdb's version includes in-frame clones alone and lacks a portion of them. The sample has 85,000 to 100,000 clones, under 85% seen once. The specimen was PBMCs. Receptors originate from a man aged 50-59 years in good health and CMV-seropositive.

This clone was seen only a few times. This CDR3 is also generated by other DNA sequences in the sample. V and J are TRBV6-4 and TRBJ2-1; unclear D gene. V lost 0 bases, J lost 0 bases, and 9 bases lay in between. From germline, CDR1 is MRHNA and CDR2 SNTAGT. The CDR3 length is 16 residues. The CDR3: CASSDSSPSSYNEQFF. As DNA, the CDR3 is TGTGCCAGCAGTGACTCTTCCCCGAGCTCCTACAATGAGCAGTTCTTC.

The chain is built from TRBV6-5 and TRBJ2-1; 13 bases match TRBD2. V was clipped by 6 bases and J by 6 bases; unmatched bases: 5. CDR1 is MNHEY and CDR2 is SVGAGI in the germline V gene. CDR3 length equals 15 residues. CDR3 in DNA: TGTGCCAGCAGAGAACTAGCGGGGGGGCCCAATGAGCAGTTCTTC. This sequence encodes CASRELAGGPNEQFF.

The V and J genes are TRBV6-5 and TRBJ2-6; TRBD2 agrees at 7 bases. V dropped 7 bases and J dropped 0; count of bases not matched to a gene: 3. The CDR3 extends over 15 amino acids. From germline, CDR1 is MNHEY and CDR2 SVGAGI. In DNA, the CDR3 is TGTGCCAGCAAACGGGGGGTCTCTGGGGCCAACGTCCTGACTTTC. This gives the protein CASKRGVSGANVLTF.

The V gene is TRBV7-3, the J gene TRBJ2-3, with D possibly being TRBD1 (6 bases). The germline V gene encodes CDR1 SGHTA and CDR2 FQGTGA. CDR3 size: 15 residues. V was shortened by 2 bases and J by 11 bases, with 20 bases between the two germline ends. The CDR3 sequence is CASSLAGTGLGEQYF. The CDR3 nucleotides are TGTGCCAGCAGCTTAGCGGGCACAGGGTTAGGCGAGCAGTATTTT.

The chain recombines TRBV12-5 with TRBJ2-3; 8 nucleotides agree with TRBD1. This CDR3 is built from 15 residues. The junction had 6 bases not matched to a gene; V was cut back by 5 bases and J by 2 bases. The germline V gene encodes CDR1 LGHNT and CDR2 FRNRAP. The CDR3 DNA reads TGTGCTAGTGGTATAGGGACAGGATACACAGATACGCAGTATTTT. Its translation is CASGIGTGYTDTQYF. Filled out from reference TRBV12-5 and TRBJ2-3, the complete variable domain reads DARVTQTPRHKVTEMGQEVTMRCQPILGHNTVFWYRQTMMQGLELLAYFRNRAPLDDSGMPKDRFSAEMPDATLATLKIQPSEPRDSAVYFCASGIGTGYTDTQYFGPGTRLTVL.

The chain has TRBV30 and TRBJ2-1; possible D gene TRBD2, 5 bases. The CDR3 contains 15 residues. Per the germline V gene, CDR1 is GTSNPN and CDR2 is SVGIG (reference sequence). V gave up 1 base and J gave up 4 bases, with 14 bases separating them. CDR3 bases: TGTGCCTGGAGTGCTCCTTTAGGGAGTTACAATGAGCAGTTCTTC. This translates into CAWSAPLGSYNEQFF. Variable domain in full (rest from reference TRBV30 and TRBJ2-1): SQTIHQWPATLVQPVGSPLSLECTVEGTSNPNLYWYRQAAGRGLQLLFYSVGIGQISSEVPQNLSASRPQDRQFILSSKKLLLSDSGFYLCAWSAPLGSYNEQFFGPGTRLTVL.

The chain couples TRBV18 to TRBJ1-5; D is undetermined. V gave up 2 bases and J gave up 8 bases, with 10 bases separating them. Germline V gives CDR1 KGHSH, CDR2 LQKENI. The length of the CDR3 is 13 residues. The CDR3 DNA follows: TGTGCCAGCTCACCAGCCATGAGGAAGCCCCAGCATTTT. Protein sequence: CASSPAMRKPQHF.

The chain carries TRBV10-3 and TRBJ2-2; 7 bases agree with TRBD2. Germline V gene sequence: CDR1 ENHRY, CDR2 SYGVKD. CDR3 length: 16 amino acids. V was clipped by 3 bases and J by 6 bases; unmatched bases: 10. The CDR3 spells CAISEGESSGAGELFF. CDR3 bases: TGTGCCATCAGTGAAGGCGAGAGCAGCGGGGCCGGGGAGCTGTTTTTT.

The chain recombines TRBV4-1 with TRBJ1-1, with TRBD1 identical over 7 bases. The ends lost 0 bases at V and 7 bases at J; junction bases unmatched: 11. This CDR3 contains 16 residues. Germline V gene data show CDR1 as MGHRA and CDR2 as YSYEKL. CDR3 sequence (DNA): TGCGCCAGCAGCCAAGAGAGGCCGGGACAGAACCTTGAAGCTTTCTTT. Protein: CASSQERPGQNLEAFF.

This clone was counted between two and nine times. This chain uses TRBV4-2 with TRBJ1-4; 8 positions match TRBD1. The CDR3 totals 16 residues. The V segment lost 4 bases and the J segment 6 bases; nucleotides outside the gene matches: 10. Germline assignment: CDR1 LGHNA and CDR2 YNFKEQ. The CDR3 spells CASSRQRQGLDEKLFF. CDR3 coding DNA: TGTGCCAGCAGCCGCCAAAGACAGGGGCTGGATGAAAAACTGTTTTTT.

This chain connects TRBV6-5 to TRBJ2-7, with 8 positions matching TRBD2. Trimming removed 5 bases from V and 5 bases from J; junction bases left unmatched: 5. Germline V gene lookup returns CDR1 MNHEY and CDR2 SVGAGI. The CDR3 runs to 13 residues. CDR3 sequence: CASSILRGDEQYF. As DNA, the CDR3 is TGTGCCAGCAGTATATTGCGGGGGGACGAGCAGTACTTC.

V is TRBV15 and J is TRBJ2-2; 8 bases map to TRBD2. The CDR3 is 15 amino acids. CDR1 is LNHNV, CDR2 YYDKDF, per germline (reference sequence). J lost 5 bases, V lost 5 bases, and 7 bases had no gene match. The chain's CDR3 is CATSDIRLATGELFF. CDR3 bases: TGTGCCACCAGCGATATTCGACTAGCGACCGGGGAGCTGTTTTTT.

This clone has more than one count but fewer than ten. The chain joins TRBV7-2 to TRBJ2-7; tentatively, D is TRBD2 (6 bases). CDR1 and CDR2 (germline): SGHTA, FQGNSA. CDR3 length: 15 residues. The ends were cut back, 5 bases at V and 4 bases at J, with 18 bases in the middle. The CDR3 protein is CASSLLHGTLYEQYF. In DNA, the CDR3 is TGTGCCAGCAGCCTCTTACACGGGACTTTATACGAGCAGTACTTC.

J is TRBJ1-4 and V is TRBV4-3; the D is unclear. Germline CDR1 is LGHNA and CDR2 is YSLEER. With 8 bases removed from V and 8 bases from J, the gap between germline ends came to 15 bases. CDR3 length equals 13 residues. CDR3 nucleotide sequence: TGCGCCAGCGGCCCCGCGGGAGGAGAAAAACTGTTTTTT. Residues: CASGPAGGEKLFF.

The genes are TRBV6-1 and TRBJ1-1; D is undetermined. The CDR3 sequence is 16 residues long. The germline gives CDR1 MNHNS, CDR2 SASEGT. Trimming stripped 4 bases from V and 1 base from J, with 16 bases between. CDR3 residues: CASSGGSWGGNTEAFF. The CDR3 DNA follows: TGTGCCAGCAGTGGAGGGTCGTGGGGAGGGAACACTGAAGCTTTCTTT.

This chain connects TRBV5-1 to TRBJ2-6; no clear D gene. Per germline, CDR1 SGHRS and CDR2 YFSETQ. V was clipped by 0 bases and J by 1 base, with 8 bases between them. The CDR3 sequence is 16 residues long. The DNA for the CDR3 is TGCGCCAGCAGCTTGGGTTCCAGTTCTGGGGCCAACGTCCTGACTTTC. Translating it yields CASSLGSSSGANVLTF.

DNA of the CDR3: TGCGCCAGCAGCGACCTGACAGGGATGCGAGAGCAGTACTTC. It specifies CASSDLTGMREQYF. J is TRBJ2-7 and V is TRBV5-1; 7 bases map to TRBD1. V was pared by 4 bases and J by 7 bases, with 11 bases of the junction left unmatched. The CDR3 spans 14 residues. Germline loops: CDR1 SGHRS, CDR2 YFSETQ. Supplemented by reference TRBV5-1 and TRBJ2-7, the full variable domain reads KAGVTQTPRYLIKTRGQQVTLSCSPISGHRSVSWYQQTPGQGLQFLFEYFSETQRNKGNFPGRFSGRQFSNSRSEMNVSTLELGDSALYLCASSDLTGMREQYFGPGTRLTVT.

Here the CDR3 reads CASSCTLCPGDTQYF. The CDR3 DNA sequence: TGTGCCAGCAGCTGCACCCTTTGCCCAGGAGATACGCAGTATTTT. The V and J genes are TRBV13 and TRBJ2-3; D gene uncertain. This CDR3 spans 15 amino acids. The V end was cut by 4 bases, the J end by 5 bases, with 16 bases between. The germline V gene has CDR1 PRHDT and CDR2 FYEKMQ (reference sequence).